The 32 T cell receptor beta chains given below trace back to one sample, sequenced in a study of identical twins' blood T cells. TCRdb processed the 5' RACE reads anew with MiXCR; each CDR3 protein has one entry. The sample has hundreds of thousands of distinct CDR3 sequences; approximately 30% are singletons. Specimen: PBMCs. Every receptor here comes from a woman aged 18 to 50 in good health.

J is TRBJ2-2 and V is TRBV20-1; D is unclear. The V gene's germline CDR1 is DFQATT and CDR2 SNEGSKA (reference sequence). The germline V and J ends were trimmed by 5 bases and 2 bases, with 6 bases remaining between them. The CDR3 is 12 residues long. The CDR3 DNA reads TGCAGTGCTCAGGTTAACACCGGGGAGCTGTTTTTT. Its translation: CSAQVNTGELFF.

The rearrangement links TRBV9 to TRBJ2-3; 11 nucleotides line up with TRBD2. Losses at the gene ends were 4 bases for V and 2 bases for J; bases not matched to a gene: 9. The CDR3 is made up of 17 amino acids. Germline lookup yields CDR1 SGDLS and CDR2 YYNGEE. CDR3 amino acids: CASSTTSGSSFTDTQYF. Here the CDR3 DNA reads TGTGCCAGCAGCACTACTAGCGGGAGTAGTTTCACAGATACGCAGTATTTT.

This chain joins TRBV5-1 and TRBJ1-1; D perhaps matches TRBD1 (5 bases). Trimming stripped 1 base from V and 0 bases from J, with 13 bases between. Germline CDR1 SGHRS, CDR2 YFSETQ. The CDR3 spans 16 residues. For the CDR3, the DNA is TGCGCCAGCAGCTTGTACGCGGGACGGATGAACACTGAAGCTTTCTTT. Amino acids: CASSLYAGRMNTEAFF.

Concerning this clonotype itself: This sequence may be a read error, since a much larger clone differs from it by one base. The CDR3 spells CASSNPPFQETNYGYTF. The DNA for the CDR3 is TGTGCCAGTAGTAACCCTCCCTTCCAGGAAACTAACTATGGCTACACCTTC. V usage is TRBV19 and J usage is TRBJ1-2, with D unresolved. V lost 4 bases and J 0 bases, leaving 18 bases between the germline ends. The CDR3 has 17 residues. Germline CDR1 LNHDA, CDR2 SQIVND (reference sequence).

Ten or more counts support this clonotype. V gene TRBV4-3 combines with J gene TRBJ2-7; 13 bases align to TRBD2. The V segment lost 3 bases and the J segment 6 bases; nucleotides outside the gene matches: 8. The CDR3 sequence is 16 residues long. Germline assignment: CDR1 LGHNA and CDR2 YSLEER. CDR3 protein: CASSQGTSGRAIEQYF. The DNA of the CDR3 is TGCGCCAGCAGCCAGGGAACTAGCGGGAGGGCTATCGAGCAGTACTTC.

The chain joins TRBV9 to TRBJ1-1, with unresolved D. V was pared by 3 bases and J by 4 bases, with 7 bases between. The CDR3 sequence is 12 residues long. Germline-derived CDR1 and CDR2 are SGDLS and YYNGEE. The CDR3 region is CASSARSTEAFF. The CDR3, as DNA: TGTGCCAGCAGCGCCCGTAGCACTGAAGCTTTCTTT.

The table lists this clonotype with many counts. The chain has TRBV5-1 and TRBJ1-4; D gene ambiguous. Germline CDR1 SGHRS, CDR2 YFSETQ. The V end was cut by 0 bases, the J end by 8 bases, with 11 bases between. The CDR3 extends over 14 amino acids. CDR3 DNA sequence: TGCGCCAGCAGCTTGGGACCAGAAAAGGAAAAACTGTTTTTT. Amino acids: CASSLGPEKEKLFF.

The rearrangement links TRBV29-1 to TRBJ1-1, with D unresolved. Germline CDR1 reads SQVTM; CDR2 reads ANQGSEA. Trimming removed 8 bases from V and 0 bases from J, with 7 bases in between. This CDR3 comprises 11 residues. The CDR3 is CSFGLNTEAFF. The CDR3, as DNA: TGCAGCTTTGGCTTGAACACTGAAGCTTTCTTT.

The CDR3 DNA reads TGTGCCAGCAGCCGACCTACCTACGAGCAGTACTTC. Protein product: CASSRPTYEQYF. This sequence joins TRBV14 and TRBJ2-7; D uncertain. The CDR3 runs 12 residues. The germline CDR1 and CDR2 sequences are SGHDN and FVKESK. V shed 4 bases and J shed 2 bases, with 6 bases lying between them.

This clonotype was found a few times. A much larger clone is a single base away; this may be a read error. The gene calls are TRBV7-6 and TRBJ2-3; unclear D gene. Between the trimmed V and J ends, which lost 5 bases and 2 bases, there was a span of 5 bases. This CDR3 is 12 amino acids long. Germline V CDR1 and CDR2: SGHVS, FNYEAQ. The CDR3 DNA reads as TGTGCCAGCAGCGTTATCACAGATACGCAGTATTTT. It yields the protein CASSVITDTQYF.

This clonotype was counted between two and nine times. The CDR3 sequence is CASSYAILRRGELFF. The CDR3, as DNA: TGTGCCAGCAGTTACGCCATCCTACGGCGCGGGGAGCTGTTTTTT. The rearrangement joins TRBV6-2 or TRBV6-3 to TRBJ2-2; unclear D gene. The ends were cut back, 2 bases at V and 7 bases at J, with 14 bases in the middle. Germline CDR1 reads MNHEY; CDR2 reads SVGEGT. CDR3 length equals 15 residues.

CDR3 residues: CASRALTHTGELFF. In DNA form, the CDR3 reads TGTGCCAGCAGGGCCTTGACCCACACCGGGGAGCTGTTTTTT. The rearrangement joins TRBV6-5 to TRBJ2-2; D remains ambiguous. Germline CDR1 MNHEY, CDR2 SVGAGI. The V end was cut by 6 bases, the J end by 3 bases, with 11 bases between. The CDR3 is 14 amino acids.

This clonotype was detected only a few times. The gene calls are TRBV10-3 and TRBJ2-5; D possibly corresponds to TRBD1 (6 bases). Trimming pared 10 bases from V and 2 bases from J, leaving 8 bases between. The CDR3 loop spans 11 amino acids. Germline assignment: CDR1 ENHRY and CDR2 SYGVKD. This CDR3 reads CATQGQETQYF. Here the CDR3 DNA reads TGTGCCACCCAGGGGCAAGAGACCCAGTACTTC.

In its sample, this clonotype was seen a few times. The DNA of the CDR3 is TGTGCCAGCAGCTCTGCAGGGGTTTGGGTTACGGGAGGGCTCCACTACTACAATGAGCAGTTCTTC. It yields the protein CASSSAGVWVTGGLHYYNEQFF. The V call is TRBV7-9, the J call TRBJ2-1, with 8 positions matching TRBD2. There are 22 residues in the CDR3. Germline CDR1 and CDR2: SEHNR and FQNEAQ (reference sequence). V was pared by 4 bases and J by 3 bases, with 26 bases of the junction left unmatched.

The chain employs TRBV20-1 and TRBJ2-1; D perhaps matches TRBD2 (6 bases). The CDR3 contains 13 residues. The germline V gene has CDR1 DFQATT and CDR2 SNEGSKA (reference sequence). V lost 6 bases and J 7 bases, leaving 16 bases between the germline ends. CDR3 coding DNA: TGCAGTGCCCGGGACTTCCCTAGGAATGAGCAGTTCTTC. Amino acid sequence: CSARDFPRNEQFF.

This chain links TRBV20-1 with TRBJ2-5; 13 bases line up with TRBD2. CDR1 is DFQATT, CDR2 SNEGSKA, per germline (reference sequence). This CDR3 region has 15 residues. V shed 3 bases and J 5 bases; nucleotides not matched to a gene: 6. CDR3 in amino acids: CSARRLAGGIETQYF. The CDR3 DNA reads as TGCAGTGCTAGGAGACTAGCGGGGGGAATCGAGACCCAGTACTTC.

This clonotype was found a few times. The chain carries TRBV20-1 and TRBJ2-2, with 11 bases aligning to TRBD2. The CDR3 consists of 13 residues. Germline CDR1 DFQATT, CDR2 SNEGSKA (reference sequence). CDR3 bases: TGCGGTAGCGGGAGGGCCGGCACCGGGGAGCTGTTTTTT. It yields the protein CGSGRAGTGELFF.

On this clonotype: A much larger clone is a single base away; this may be a read error. The J gene is TRBJ1-3, the V gene TRBV27, with D possibly TRBD1 on 5 matching bases. V was trimmed by 3 bases and J by 8 bases, leaving 14 bases between them. Germline V CDR1 and CDR2: MNHEY, SMNVEV (reference sequence). This CDR3 comprises 14 residues. The CDR3 loop is CASSLHSGDHTIYF. Here the CDR3 DNA reads TGTGCCAGCAGTTTGCATTCGGGGGACCACACCATATATTTT.

The V call is TRBV6-2 or TRBV6-3, the J call TRBJ1-4, with 9 bases that match TRBD1. V gave up 8 bases and J gave up 8 bases; unmatched junction bases: 18. The CDR3 contains 17 residues. CDR1 is MNHEY and CDR2 is SVGEGT in the germline V gene. In nucleotides, the CDR3 is TGTGCCAGCTCCCCTTTCCCGGGACAGGGCGGAGAAGAAAAACTGTTTTTT. It is translated as CASSPFPGQGGEEKLFF.

Many counts were recorded for this clonotype. The chain employs TRBV10-3 and TRBJ2-2, with D possibly matching TRBD1 (6 bases). CDR3 length: 12 residues. With 10 bases removed from V and 14 bases from J, the gap between germline ends came to 20 bases. Germline V lookup: CDR1 ENHRY, CDR2 SYGVKD. In DNA, the CDR3 is TGTGCCACCCAGGGGATTGGATGGAGTCTGTTTTTT. Its protein is CATQGIGWSLFF.

This clonotype came up many times. The J gene is TRBJ1-2, the V gene TRBV5-1, with TRBD1 identical over 8 bases. Germline CDR1 and CDR2: SGHRS and YFSETQ. This CDR3 has 14 amino acids. V lost 2 bases, J lost 6 bases, and 6 bases stayed unmatched. CDR3 in amino acids: CASSLRTGKDGYTF. The CDR3 DNA is TGCGCCAGCAGCTTACGGACAGGGAAGGATGGCTACACCTTC.

Worth noting for this clonotype: A much bigger clone sits one base away, suggesting this may be a read error. The chain employs TRBV5-6 and TRBJ1-2; the match to TRBD1 covers 7 bases. The CDR3 loop spans 13 amino acids. CDR1 is SGHDT and CDR2 is YYEEEE in the germline V gene. The trim removed 6 bases at V and 3 bases at J, leaving 5 bases unmatched. CDR3 residues: CASNSGGYYGYTF. Here the CDR3 DNA reads TGTGCCAGCAACTCAGGGGGGTACTATGGCTACACCTTC. Full variable domain (remainder filled in from reference TRBV5-6 and TRBJ1-2): DAGVTQSPTHLIKTRGQQVTLRCSPKSGHDTVSWYQQALGQGPQFIFQYYEEEERQRGNFPDRFSGHQFPNYSSELNVNALLLGDSALYLCASNSGGYYGYTFGSGTRLTVV.

This chain connects TRBV5-1 to TRBJ1-1; D is unresolved. The CDR3 contains 13 residues. CDR1 and CDR2 from the germline V gene are SGHRS and YFSETQ. Trimming removed 4 bases from V and 5 bases from J, with 12 bases in between. Here the CDR3 DNA reads TGCGCCAGCAGCCCTATGTCTACAACTGAAGCTTTCTTT. It yields the protein CASSPMSTTEAFF.

This clonotype was recorded at least ten times. The V gene is TRBV19, the J gene TRBJ1-5; D uncertain. This CDR3 has 15 amino acids. Germline CDR1 LNHDA, CDR2 SQIVND (reference sequence). Trimming removed 3 bases from V and 0 bases from J, with 9 bases in between. In DNA form, the CDR3 reads TGTGCCAGTAGTATCGGTCAGATTAGCAATCAGCCCCAGCATTTT. The encoded protein is CASSIGQISNQPQHF.

In the case of this clonotype: Germline is not matched at one junction end, which may reflect a read error. The chain joins TRBV3-1 to TRBJ2-1; possible D gene TRBD2, 5 bases. Per germline, CDR1 LGHDT and CDR2 YNNKEL (reference sequence). This CDR3 spans 14 amino acids. As DNA, the CDR3 is TGTGCCAGCAGCCGAGGGCGACTCTACGATGAGCAGTTCTTC. This gives the protein CASSRGRLYDEQFF.

This clonotype appeared a few times. V usage is TRBV19 and J usage is TRBJ2-1; 7 bases match TRBD2. This CDR3 is 14 amino acids long. CDR1 is LNHDA and CDR2 is SQIVND in the germline V gene (reference sequence). V shed 5 bases and J 9 bases; nucleotides not matched to a gene: 10. The CDR3 sequence is CASSVRDYSGEQFF. The CDR3 DNA is TGTGCCAGTAGTGTGCGGGACTACTCAGGTGAGCAGTTCTTC.

The chain is built from TRBV5-1 and TRBJ1-1, with TRBD1 matching over 7 bases. CDR1 is SGHRS and CDR2 is YFSETQ in the germline V gene. With 3 bases clipped from V and 4 bases from J, the junction kept 3 bases outside the gene matches. This CDR3 is 13 amino acids long. The CDR3 spells CASSSTGATEAFF. The CDR3 region has the DNA TGCGCCAGCAGCTCTACAGGGGCCACTGAAGCTTTCTTT. Full variable domain (remainder filled in from reference TRBV5-1 and TRBJ1-1): KAGVTQTPRYLIKTRGQQVTLSCSPISGHRSVSWYQQTPGQGLQFLFEYFSETQRNKGNFPGRFSGRQFSNSRSEMNVSTLELGDSALYLCASSSTGATEAFFGQGTRLTVV.

This clonotype was counted many times. This CDR3 is CSARILARTTDTQYF. In nucleotides, the CDR3 is TGCAGTGCTAGAATCCTAGCGAGAACCACAGATACGCAGTATTTT. The chain has TRBV20-1 and TRBJ2-3, with D maybe TRBD2 (6 bases). The V end was cut by 2 bases, the J end by 2 bases, with 14 bases between. This CDR3 has 15 amino acids. Germline V CDR1 and CDR2: DFQATT, SNEGSKA (reference sequence).

This chain links TRBV2 with TRBJ1-5, with 7 nucleotides matching TRBD1. CDR3 length: 11 residues. Trimming cost V 6 bases and J 9 bases; bases outside gene matches: 2. CDR1 and CDR2 from the germline V gene are SNHLY and FYNNEI. DNA of the CDR3: TGTGCCAGCAGCAGGGGGTGGCCCCAGCATTTT. Translation gives CASSRGWPQHF.

This clonotype was counted a few times. The V call is TRBV19, the J call TRBJ1-2; no definite D call. In germline, CDR1 is LNHDA, CDR2 SQIVND (reference sequence). This CDR3 has 13 residues. Trimming took 7 bases from V and 1 from J, leaving 10 bases between them. CDR3 nucleotide sequence: TGTGCCAGTACCCTACAGAATAACTATGGCTACACCTTC. It encodes CASTLQNNYGYTF.

This clonotype was seen only a few times. This chain links TRBV29-1 with TRBJ1-1; D perhaps matches TRBD1 (6 bases). This CDR3 region has 12 residues. The germline V gene encodes CDR1 SQVTM and CDR2 ANQGSEA. Trimming stripped 1 base from V and 6 bases from J, with 9 bases between. This chain's CDR3 is CSVEVGAAEAFF. The DNA for the CDR3 is TGCAGCGTTGAAGTGGGGGCAGCTGAAGCTTTCTTT.

V and J are TRBV12-3 or TRBV12-4 and TRBJ1-1, with D possibly being TRBD1 (5 bases). This CDR3 is built from 15 residues. V lost 3 bases, J lost 4 bases, and 15 bases lay in between. CDR3 loop: CASSFFRDESTEAFF. As DNA, the CDR3 is TGTGCCAGCAGTTTTTTCCGGGACGAGTCCACTGAAGCTTTCTTT.